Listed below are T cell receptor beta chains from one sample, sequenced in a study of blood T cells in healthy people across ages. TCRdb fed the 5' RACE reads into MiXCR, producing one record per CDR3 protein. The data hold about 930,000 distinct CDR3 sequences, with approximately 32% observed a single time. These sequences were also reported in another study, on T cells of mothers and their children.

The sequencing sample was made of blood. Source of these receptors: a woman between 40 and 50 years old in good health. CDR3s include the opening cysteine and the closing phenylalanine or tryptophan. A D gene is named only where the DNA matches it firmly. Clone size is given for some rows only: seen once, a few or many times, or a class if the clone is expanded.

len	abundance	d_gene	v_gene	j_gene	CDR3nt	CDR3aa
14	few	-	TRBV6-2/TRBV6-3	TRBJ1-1	TGTGCCGGCAGCCGCGGTGGGGGAGGCACTGAAGCTTTCTTT	CAGSRGGGGTEAFF
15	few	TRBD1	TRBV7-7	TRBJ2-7	TGTGCTAGCAGCTTAGGGCAGGGGGATCCTCCGCCGGAGTACTTC	CASSLGQGDPPPEYF
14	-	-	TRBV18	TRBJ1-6	TGTGCCAGCGCTACCCAGGGACGCAATTCACCCCTCCACTTT	CASATQGRNSPLHF
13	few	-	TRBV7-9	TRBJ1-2	TGTGCCAGCAGCTTTCCTTCAGATGGTGGCTACACCTTC	CASSFPSDGGYTF
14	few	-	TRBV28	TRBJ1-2	TGTGCCAGCAGTAGCGCAGGGTCGGACTATGGCTACACCTTC	CASSSAGSDYGYTF
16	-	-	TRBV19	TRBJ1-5	TGTGCCAGTAGATCGTCGGGGTTAGGGAGCAATCAGCCCCAGCATTTT	CASRSSGLGSNQPQHF
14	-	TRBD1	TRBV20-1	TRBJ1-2	TGCAGTGCTAGAGAGACAGGGCTCAACTATGGCTACACCTTC	CSARETGLNYGYTF
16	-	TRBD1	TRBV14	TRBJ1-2	TGTGCCAGCAGCTATGGACAGGGGGGCCTCCTCTATGGCTACACCTTC	CASSYGQGGLLYGYTF
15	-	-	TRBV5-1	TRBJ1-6	TGCGCCAGCAGCTCGGCAGGCTCCTATAATTCACCCCTCCACTTT	CASSSAGSYNSPLHF
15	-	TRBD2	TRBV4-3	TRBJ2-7	TGCGCCAGCAGCGAAAGCCTTAGCGGGGGGTACGAGCAGTACTTC	CASSESLSGGYEQYF
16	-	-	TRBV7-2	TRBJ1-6	TGTGCCAGCAGCTTAGAGGGTTTTCTTTATAATTCACCCCTCCACTTT	CASSLEGFLYNSPLHF
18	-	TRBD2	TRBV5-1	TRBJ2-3	TGCGCCAGCAGCCGGAGGAGGACTAGACAGTTTAGCACAGATACGCGGTATTTT	CASSRRRTRQFSTDTRYF
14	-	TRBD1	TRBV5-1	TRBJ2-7	TGCGCCAGTACTCCGGGACAGGAGGCCTACGAGCAGTACTTC	CASTPGQEAYEQYF
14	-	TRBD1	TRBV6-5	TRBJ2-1	TGTGCCAGCAGGCGACAGGGGACATACAATGAGCAGTTCTTC	CASRRQGTYNEQFF
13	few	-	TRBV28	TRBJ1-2	TGTGCCAGCAGTCTGCAGGGTCGCGGCGGCTACACCTTC	CASSLQGRGGYTF
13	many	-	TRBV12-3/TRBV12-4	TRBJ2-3	TGTGCCAGCAGCCTCAACTGGGGGGATACGCAGTATTTT	CASSLNWGDTQYF
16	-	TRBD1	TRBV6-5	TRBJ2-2	TGTGCCAGCACAACCTACAGGGGGCCGGACACCGGGGAGCTGTTTTTT	CASTTYRGPDTGELFF
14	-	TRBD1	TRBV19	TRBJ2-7	TGTGCCAGTAGGGCCGGGACAGGGGCCAGCGAGCAGTACTTC	CASRAGTGASEQYF
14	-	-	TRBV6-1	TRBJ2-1	TGTGCCAGCAGATCGGGGCTTTTCTACAATGAGCAGTTCTTC	CASRSGLFYNEQFF
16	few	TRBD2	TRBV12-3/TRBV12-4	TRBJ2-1	TGTGCCAGCAGGCAGACTAGCGGGGGGGCCTACAATGAGCAGTTCTTC	CASRQTSGGAYNEQFF
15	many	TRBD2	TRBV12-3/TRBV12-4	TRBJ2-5	TGTGCCAGCACCCCTACTAGCGGGGGCCAAGAGACCCAGTACTTC	CASTPTSGGQETQYF
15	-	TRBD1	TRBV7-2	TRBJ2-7	TGTGCCAGCAGCTTACAGGGGACAGGGGATTTCGAGCAGTACTTC	CASSLQGTGDFEQYF
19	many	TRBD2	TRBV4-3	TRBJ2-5	TGCGCCAGCAGCCAAGAAATCGAGCGGGGGGGCCGGGTGGGAGAGACCCAGTACTTC	CASSQEIERGGRVGETQYF
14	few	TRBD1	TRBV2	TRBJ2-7	TGTGCCAGCAGGCCGGGACAGGGGGGCTACGAGCAGTACTTC	CASRPGQGGYEQYF
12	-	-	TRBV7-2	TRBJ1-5	TGTGCCAGCAGCTCGCAGGGGCAGCCCCAGCATTTT	CASSSQGQPQHF